These T cell receptor beta chains were read from a single sample in a study of T-cell reconstitution after alpha-beta-depleted transplantation in children. TCRdb ran MiXCR on the PCR reads and lists one entry per CDR3 protein. The table lists approximately 650,000 distinct CDR3 sequences, under 15% of them singletons. The sequencing used PBMCs, collected before TCRalphabeta/CD19-depleted stem cell transplant. These receptors were collected from a girl aged 2 to 9 with congenital amegakaryocytic thrombocytopenia, due to receive a stem cell transplant. CDR3s include the opening cysteine and the closing phenylalanine or tryptophan. The D gene is left open where the match is weak. Clone size is not always given. Where it is, it says once, few, many or a class for expanded clones.

J: TRBJ2-3; D: TRBD2; size: few; V: TRBV5-1; DNA: TGCGCCAGCAGCTCGGGAGGGACTAGTTCAGATACGCAGTATTTT; CDR3: CASSSGGTSSDTQYF
J: TRBJ1-2; D: NA; size: NA; V: TRBV12-3/TRBV12-4; DNA: TGTGCCAGCAGTTTATTATCCGGCGGAGCTAACTATGGCTACACCTTC; CDR3: CASSLLSGGANYGYTF
J: TRBJ2-3; D: NA; size: NA; V: TRBV25-1; DNA: TGTGCCAGCAGTTCACCGGGACCCCATCGGGATACGCAGTATTTT; CDR3: CASSSPGPHRDTQYF
J: TRBJ2-1; D: TRBD2; size: many; V: TRBV6-1; DNA: TGTGCCAGCAGTGAGCGGGAGGGCCTCGATGAGCAGTTCTTC; CDR3: CASSEREGLDEQFF
J: TRBJ2-1; D: NA; size: few; V: TRBV7-2; DNA: TGTGCCAGCAGCTTAGCGCTAGCGAGGAGTGAGCAGTTCTTC; CDR3: CASSLALARSEQFF
J: TRBJ2-1; D: NA; size: NA; V: TRBV3-1; DNA: TGTGCCAGCAGCCAAAAGGGGCCAGCTACTCTGTTCTTC; CDR3: CASSQKGPATLFF
J: TRBJ1-6; D: NA; size: NA; V: TRBV7-9; DNA: TGTGCCAGCAGTCGTCTTACGCCGTCCAATTCACCCCTCCACTTT; CDR3: CASSRLTPSNSPLHF
J: TRBJ2-7; D: NA; size: many; V: TRBV10-3; DNA: TGTGCCATCAGGGCCCACGGGGGTGTTTACGAGCAGTACTTC; CDR3: CAIRAHGGVYEQYF
J: TRBJ2-1; D: TRBD2; size: NA; V: TRBV29-1; DNA: TGCAGCGTAGAGGCTATAGCGGGAGTCAATGAGCAGTTCTTC; CDR3: CSVEAIAGVNEQFF
J: TRBJ2-5; D: NA; size: few; V: TRBV15; DNA: TGTGCCACCAGCAGAGCTGTGTTAGCGGTCCAAGAGACCCAGTACTTC; CDR3: CATSRAVLAVQETQYF
J: TRBJ2-7; D: NA; size: few; V: TRBV7-9; DNA: TGTGCCAGCAGCTTTACTTGGGACGGCTCCTACGAGCAGTACTTC; CDR3: CASSFTWDGSYEQYF
J: TRBJ2-1; D: TRBD2; size: few; V: TRBV12-3/TRBV12-4; DNA: TGTGCCAGCAGCCCGAGACTAGCGGGACCCAAAGCGGAGCAGTTCTTC; CDR3: CASSPRLAGPKAEQFF
J: TRBJ1-5; D: NA; size: many; V: TRBV20-1; DNA: TGCAGTGCTATCGTGCAGGACTATCAGCCCCAGCATTTT; CDR3: CSAIVQDYQPQHF
J: TRBJ2-7; D: NA; size: NA; V: TRBV5-1; DNA: TGCGCCAGCAGCTCGACCGGGACACTTACCTACGAGCAGTACTTC; CDR3: CASSSTGTLTYEQYF
J: TRBJ2-2; D: TRBD2; size: NA; V: TRBV3-1; DNA: TGTGCCAGCAGCCCATCGGACGGGAGGAAGCTAAACACCGGGGAGCTGTTTTTT; CDR3: CASSPSDGRKLNTGELFF
J: TRBJ2-3; D: NA; size: many; V: TRBV20-1; DNA: TGCAGTGCACTCTCGGCTCCAAACACAGATACGCAGTATTTT; CDR3: CSALSAPNTDTQYF
J: TRBJ2-7; D: TRBD1; size: many; V: TRBV20-1; DNA: TGCAGTGCTAGAGATCCGGGACAGGTATACGAGCAGTACTTC; CDR3: CSARDPGQVYEQYF
J: TRBJ2-7; D: NA; size: NA; V: TRBV16; DNA: TGTGCCAGCAGCCAGTTTGGCGGGAACACCTACGAGCAGTACTTC; CDR3: CASSQFGGNTYEQYF
J: TRBJ1-1; D: TRBD1; size: many; V: TRBV20-1; DNA: TGCAGTGCTAATCAGGGGGCCGCTGAAGCTTTCTTT; CDR3: CSANQGAAEAFF
J: TRBJ2-5; D: TRBD2; size: NA; V: TRBV15; DNA: TGTGCCTTATCGTCGGGGGGGGAAGAGACCCAGTACTTC; CDR3: CALSSGGEETQYF
J: TRBJ2-1; D: TRBD2; size: NA; V: TRBV19; DNA: TGTGCCAGTAGGATACTAGCGGGAGGTTACAATGAGCAGTTCTTC; CDR3: CASRILAGGYNEQFF
J: TRBJ2-5; D: NA; size: NA; V: TRBV2; DNA: TGTGCCATTCGAGACCTAAAAGAGACCCAGTACTTC; CDR3: CAIRDLKETQYF
J: TRBJ1-5; D: NA; size: NA; V: TRBV28; DNA: TGTGCCAGCAGTTCGCCGGACCGCTCCAATCAGCCCCAGCATTTT; CDR3: CASSSPDRSNQPQHF
J: TRBJ2-3; D: TRBD2; size: NA; V: TRBV5-1; DNA: TGCGCCAGCCAACCCCAGACCCTATCGGGAGGCCCCCCAGATACGCAGTATTTT; CDR3: CASQPQTLSGGPPDTQYF
J: TRBJ2-3; D: NA; size: many; V: TRBV7-7; DNA: TGTGCCAGCAGCTTAGAACCTAGCGAGAGGCAGTATTTT; CDR3: CASSLEPSERQYF
J: TRBJ2-1; D: NA; size: NA; V: TRBV7-2; DNA: TGTGCCAGCAGTCCCCAAGCTCAGGGGTCCTACAATGAGCAGTTCTTC; CDR3: CASSPQAQGSYNEQFF
J: TRBJ2-7; D: TRBD2; size: many; V: TRBV27; DNA: TGTGCCAGCAACCCAATCATGGCAGGCGGGAGGTCCTACGAGCAGTACTTC; CDR3: CASNPIMAGGRSYEQYF
J: TRBJ2-3; D: NA; size: few; V: TRBV7-2; DNA: TGTGCCAGCAGCTGGGAGAACACAGATACGCAGTATTTT; CDR3: CASSWENTDTQYF
J: TRBJ2-7; D: NA; size: NA; V: TRBV20-1; DNA: TGCAGTGCTAGTTGGGCGGGCGAGCAGTACTTC; CDR3: CSASWAGEQYF
J: TRBJ2-7; D: NA; size: NA; V: TRBV3-1; DNA: TGTGCCAGCAGCCCGACTCCTTCTAGGGTCGAGCAGTACTTC; CDR3: CASSPTPSRVEQYF
J: TRBJ2-1; D: NA; size: NA; V: TRBV25-1; DNA: TGTGCCAGCAGTGCCCGGGGGAGGGGGCTTTACAATGAGCAGTTCTTC; CDR3: CASSARGRGLYNEQFF
J: TRBJ1-2; D: NA; size: many; V: TRBV29-1; DNA: TGCAGCGCTTGGGACAATGGCTACACCTTC; CDR3: CSAWDNGYTF
J: TRBJ2-7; D: NA; size: NA; V: TRBV7-2; DNA: TGTGCCAGCAGCTACATCGGGCGGGGTTACGAGCAGTACTTC; CDR3: CASSYIGRGYEQYF
J: TRBJ2-1; D: NA; size: few; V: TRBV20-1; DNA: TGCAGTGCTAGAGGACAGGCTCGCGATGAGCAGTTCTTC; CDR3: CSARGQARDEQFF
J: TRBJ2-2; D: NA; size: few; V: TRBV18; DNA: TGTGCCAGCTCACCAAACCAAAACACCGGGGAGCTGTTTTTT; CDR3: CASSPNQNTGELFF
J: TRBJ2-7; D: NA; size: NA; V: TRBV5-1; DNA: TGCGCCAGCAGCTTGGAGCCCGGCGAGCAGTACTTC; CDR3: CASSLEPGEQYF
J: TRBJ1-1; D: NA; size: NA; V: TRBV10-3; DNA: TGTGCCATCAGTGAGTCTGCGGGCACTGAAGCTTTCTTT; CDR3: CAISESAGTEAFF
J: TRBJ2-7; D: NA; size: NA; V: TRBV12-3/TRBV12-4; DNA: TGTGCCAGCAGTTTAGCCCCTTGGGTAAACAGGGTTGGCTCCTACGAGCAGTACTTC; CDR3: CASSLAPWVNRVGSYEQYF
J: TRBJ2-7; D: TRBD2; size: few; V: TRBV20-1; DNA: TGCAGTGCTGGGGTCGGGCTGCCCGGGACTAGCCCCTACGAGCAGTACTTC; CDR3: CSAGVGLPGTSPYEQYF
J: TRBJ2-1; D: TRBD2; size: few; V: TRBV16; DNA: TGTGCCAGCAGCCAATATGGGGGGGGAAACGTCGGTGAGCAGTTCTTC; CDR3: CASSQYGGGNVGEQFF
J: TRBJ2-2; D: TRBD2; size: many; V: TRBV5-1; DNA: TGCGCCAGCAGCTTGGGCGGGAGTGCGAACACCGGGGAGCTGTTTTTT; CDR3: CASSLGGSANTGELFF
J: TRBJ2-1; D: NA; size: many; V: TRBV29-1; DNA: TGCAGCGACGGGGACTACAATGAGCAGTTCTTC; CDR3: CSDGDYNEQFF
J: TRBJ2-7; D: NA; size: many; V: TRBV6-2/TRBV6-3; DNA: TGTGCCAGCAGTTCGGTGGGTGACGAGCAGTACTTC; CDR3: CASSSVGDEQYF